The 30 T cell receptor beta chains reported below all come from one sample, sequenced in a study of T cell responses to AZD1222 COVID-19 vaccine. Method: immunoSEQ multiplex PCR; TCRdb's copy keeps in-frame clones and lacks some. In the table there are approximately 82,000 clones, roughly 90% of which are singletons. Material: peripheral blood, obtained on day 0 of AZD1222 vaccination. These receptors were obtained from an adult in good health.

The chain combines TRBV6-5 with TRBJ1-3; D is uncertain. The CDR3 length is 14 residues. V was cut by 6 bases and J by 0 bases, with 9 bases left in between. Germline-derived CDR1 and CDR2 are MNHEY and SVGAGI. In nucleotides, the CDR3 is TGTGCCAGCAGGGAGCAGAGCTCTGGAAACACCATATATTTT. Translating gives CASREQSSGNTIYF.

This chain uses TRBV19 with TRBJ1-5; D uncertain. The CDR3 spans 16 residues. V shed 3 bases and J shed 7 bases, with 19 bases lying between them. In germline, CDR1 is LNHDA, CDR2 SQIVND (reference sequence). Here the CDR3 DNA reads TGTGCCAGTAGTATGGACCCTCGGTGGTCCGGACAGCCCCAGCATTTT. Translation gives CASSMDPRWSGQPQHF. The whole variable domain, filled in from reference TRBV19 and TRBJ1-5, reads DGGITQSPKYLFRKEGQNVTLSCEQNLNHDAMYWYRQDPGQGLRLIYYSQIVNDFQKGDIAEGYSVSREKKESFPLTVTSAQKNPTAFYLCASSMDPRWSGQPQHFGDGTRLSIL.

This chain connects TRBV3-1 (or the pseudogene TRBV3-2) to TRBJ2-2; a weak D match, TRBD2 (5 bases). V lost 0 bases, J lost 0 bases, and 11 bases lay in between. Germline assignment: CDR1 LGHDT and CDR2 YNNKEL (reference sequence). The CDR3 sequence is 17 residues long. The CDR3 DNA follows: TGTGCCAGCAGCCAAGACAGGAGGCCCGCGAACACCGGGGAGCTGTTTTTT. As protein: CASSQDRRPANTGELFF.

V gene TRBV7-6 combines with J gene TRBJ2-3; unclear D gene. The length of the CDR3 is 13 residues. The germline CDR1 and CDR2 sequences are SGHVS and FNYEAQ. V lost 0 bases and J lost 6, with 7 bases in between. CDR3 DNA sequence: TGTGCCAGCAGCTTAGCTGTCCCCGATACGCAGTATTTT. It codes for CASSLAVPDTQYF. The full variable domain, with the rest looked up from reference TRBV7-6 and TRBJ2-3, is GAGVSQSPRYKVTKRGQDVALRCDPISGHVSLYWYRQALGQGPEFLTYFNYEAQQDKSGLPNDRFSAERPEGSISTLTIQRTEQRDSAMYRCASSLAVPDTQYFGPGTRLTVL.

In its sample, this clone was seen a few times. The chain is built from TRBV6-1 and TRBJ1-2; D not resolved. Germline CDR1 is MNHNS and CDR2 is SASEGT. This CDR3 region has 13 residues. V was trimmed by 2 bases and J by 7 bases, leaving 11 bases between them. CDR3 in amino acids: CASSEYPEGGYTF. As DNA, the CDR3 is TGTGCCAGCAGTGAATACCCCGAGGGTGGCTACACCTTC.

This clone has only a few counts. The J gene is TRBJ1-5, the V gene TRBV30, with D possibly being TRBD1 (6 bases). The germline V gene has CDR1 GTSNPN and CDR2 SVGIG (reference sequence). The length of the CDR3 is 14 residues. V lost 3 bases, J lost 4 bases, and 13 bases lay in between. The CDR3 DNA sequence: TGTGCCTGGAGCGGGCAGGGGTTAAATCAGCCCCAGCATTTT. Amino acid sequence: CAWSGQGLNQPQHF.

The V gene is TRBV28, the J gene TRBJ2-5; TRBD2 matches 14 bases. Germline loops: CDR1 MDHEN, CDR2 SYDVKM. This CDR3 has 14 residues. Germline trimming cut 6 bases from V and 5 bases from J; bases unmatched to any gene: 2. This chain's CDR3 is CASSRTSGGETQYF. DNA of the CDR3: TGTGCCAGCAGCCGGACTAGCGGGGGGGAGACCCAGTACTTC.

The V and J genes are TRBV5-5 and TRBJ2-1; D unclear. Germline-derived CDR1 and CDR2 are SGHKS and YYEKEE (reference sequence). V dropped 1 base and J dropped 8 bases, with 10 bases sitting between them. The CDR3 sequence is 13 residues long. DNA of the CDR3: TGTGCCAGCAGCTTGTTGGGTGTTGATGAGCAGTTCTTC. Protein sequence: CASSLLGVDEQFF.

The CDR3 sequence: CASSAPGSGANVLTF. In DNA, the CDR3 is TGTGCCAGCAGCGCACCAGGCTCTGGGGCCAACGTCCTGACTTTC. The genes are TRBV6-5 and TRBJ2-6; D gene uncertain. The CDR3 is 15 residues long. Between the trimmed V and J ends, which lost 6 bases and 0 bases, there was a span of 9 bases. In germline, CDR1 is MNHEY, CDR2 SVGAGI.

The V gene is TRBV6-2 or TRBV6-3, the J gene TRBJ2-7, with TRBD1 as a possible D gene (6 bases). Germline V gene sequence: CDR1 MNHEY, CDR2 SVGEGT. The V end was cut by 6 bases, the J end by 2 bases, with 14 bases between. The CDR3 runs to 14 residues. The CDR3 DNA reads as TGTGCCAGCAGCCCTCGGACAGAGACCTACGAGCAGTACTTC. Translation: CASSPRTETYEQYF.

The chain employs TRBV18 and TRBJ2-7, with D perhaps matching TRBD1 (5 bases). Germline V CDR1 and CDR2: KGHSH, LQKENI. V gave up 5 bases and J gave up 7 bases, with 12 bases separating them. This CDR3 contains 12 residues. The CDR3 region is CASSITGLEQYF. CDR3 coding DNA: TGTGCCAGCTCAATAACAGGTTTAGAGCAGTACTTC.

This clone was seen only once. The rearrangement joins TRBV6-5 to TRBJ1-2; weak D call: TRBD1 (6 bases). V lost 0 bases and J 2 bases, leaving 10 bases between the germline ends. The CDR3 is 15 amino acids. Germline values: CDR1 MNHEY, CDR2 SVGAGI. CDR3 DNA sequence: TGTGCCAGCAGTTACTCGAGGGGGGGAAACTATGGCTACACCTTC. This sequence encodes CASSYSRGGNYGYTF.

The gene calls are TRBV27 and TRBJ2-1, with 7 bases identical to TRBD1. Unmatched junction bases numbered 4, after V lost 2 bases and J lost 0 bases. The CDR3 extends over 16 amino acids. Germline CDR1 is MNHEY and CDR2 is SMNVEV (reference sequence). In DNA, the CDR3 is TGTGCCAGCAGTTTACGACAGGGAAGCTCCTACAATGAGCAGTTCTTC. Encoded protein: CASSLRQGSSYNEQFF.

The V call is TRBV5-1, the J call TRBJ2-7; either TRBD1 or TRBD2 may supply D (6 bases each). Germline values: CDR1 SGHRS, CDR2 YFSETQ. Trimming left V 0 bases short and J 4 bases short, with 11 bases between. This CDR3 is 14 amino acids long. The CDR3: CASSLGGARYEQYF. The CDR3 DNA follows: TGCGCCAGCAGCTTGGGGGGGGCGAGGTACGAGCAGTACTTC. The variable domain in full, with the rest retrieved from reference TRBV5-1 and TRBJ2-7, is KAGVTQTPRYLIKTRGQQVTLSCSPISGHRSVSWYQQTPGQGLQFLFEYFSETQRNKGNFPGRFSGRQFSNSRSEMNVSTLELGDSALYLCASSLGGARYEQYFGPGTRLTVT.

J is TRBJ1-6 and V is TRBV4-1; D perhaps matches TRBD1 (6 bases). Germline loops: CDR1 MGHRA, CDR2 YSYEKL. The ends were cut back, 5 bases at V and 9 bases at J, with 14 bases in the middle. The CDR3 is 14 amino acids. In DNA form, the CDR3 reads TGCGCCAGCAGCTACACAGGGTATGGTTCACCCCTCCACTTT. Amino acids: CASSYTGYGSPLHF.

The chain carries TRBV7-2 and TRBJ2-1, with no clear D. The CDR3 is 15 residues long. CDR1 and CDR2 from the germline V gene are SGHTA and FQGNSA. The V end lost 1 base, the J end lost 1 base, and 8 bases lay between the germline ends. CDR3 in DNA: TGTGCCAGCAGCTTAGAGGCTGCTTCCTACAATGAGCAGTTCTTC. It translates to CASSLEAASYNEQFF.

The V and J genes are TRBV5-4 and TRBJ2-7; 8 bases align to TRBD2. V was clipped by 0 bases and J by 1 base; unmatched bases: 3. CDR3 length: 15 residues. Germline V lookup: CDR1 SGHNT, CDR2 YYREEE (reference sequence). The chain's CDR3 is CASSLVAGTSYEQYF. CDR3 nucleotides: TGTGCCAGCAGCTTGGTAGCGGGGACTTCCTACGAGCAGTACTTC. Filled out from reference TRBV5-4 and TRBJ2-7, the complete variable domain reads ETGVTQSPTHLIKTRGQQVTLRCSSQSGHNTVSWYQQALGQGPQFIFQYYREEENGRGNFPPRFSGLQFPNYSSELNVNALELDDSALYLCASSLVAGTSYEQYFGPGTRLTVT.

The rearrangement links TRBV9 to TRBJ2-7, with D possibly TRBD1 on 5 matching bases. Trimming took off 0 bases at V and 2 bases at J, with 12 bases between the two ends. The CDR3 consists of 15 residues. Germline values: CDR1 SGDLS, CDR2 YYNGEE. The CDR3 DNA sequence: TGTGCCAGCAGCGTAGCTGGAGACAGTACCTACGAGCAGTACTTC. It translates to CASSVAGDSTYEQYF.

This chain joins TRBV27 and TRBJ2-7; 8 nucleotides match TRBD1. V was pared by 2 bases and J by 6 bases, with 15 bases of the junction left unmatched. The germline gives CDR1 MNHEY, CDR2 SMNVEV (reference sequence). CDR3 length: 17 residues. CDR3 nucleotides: TGTGCCAGCAGTTTACAGCTCAGGCAGGGGGCGCCTCGCGAGCAGTACTTC. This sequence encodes CASSLQLRQGAPREQYF.

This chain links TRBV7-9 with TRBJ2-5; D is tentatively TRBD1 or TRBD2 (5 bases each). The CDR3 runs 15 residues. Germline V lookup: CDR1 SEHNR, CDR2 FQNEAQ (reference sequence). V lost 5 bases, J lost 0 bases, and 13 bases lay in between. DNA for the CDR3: TGTGCCAGCAGCGCCGGGACCGCGAACCAAGAGACCCAGTACTTC. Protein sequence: CASSAGTANQETQYF.

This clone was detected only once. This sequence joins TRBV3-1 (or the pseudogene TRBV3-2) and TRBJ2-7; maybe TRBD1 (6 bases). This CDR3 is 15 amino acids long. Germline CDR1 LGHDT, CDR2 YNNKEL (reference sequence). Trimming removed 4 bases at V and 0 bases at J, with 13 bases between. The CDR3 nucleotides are TGTGCCAGCAGCCGGCCGCTGGGGGCCTCCTACGAGCAGTACTTC. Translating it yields CASSRPLGASYEQYF.

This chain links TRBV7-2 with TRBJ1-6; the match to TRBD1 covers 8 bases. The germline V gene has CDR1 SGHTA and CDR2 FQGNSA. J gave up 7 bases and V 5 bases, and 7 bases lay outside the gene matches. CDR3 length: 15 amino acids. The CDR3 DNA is TGTGCCAGCAGCCCCGCAGGGGGCTTAAATTCACCCCTCCACTTT. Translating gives CASSPAGGLNSPLHF.

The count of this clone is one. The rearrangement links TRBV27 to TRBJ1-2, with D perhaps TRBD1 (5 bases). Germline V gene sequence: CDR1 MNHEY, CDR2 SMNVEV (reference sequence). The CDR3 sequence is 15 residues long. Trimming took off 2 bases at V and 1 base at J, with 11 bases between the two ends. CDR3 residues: CASSLSGHNNYGYTF. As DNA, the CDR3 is TGTGCCAGCAGTTTAAGTGGACACAATAACTATGGCTACACCTTC.

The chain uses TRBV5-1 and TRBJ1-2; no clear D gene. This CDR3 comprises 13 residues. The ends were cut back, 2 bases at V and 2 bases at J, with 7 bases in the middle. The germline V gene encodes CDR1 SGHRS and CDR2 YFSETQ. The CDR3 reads CASSLSKNYGYTF. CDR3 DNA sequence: TGCGCCAGCAGCTTAAGTAAAAACTATGGCTACACCTTC.

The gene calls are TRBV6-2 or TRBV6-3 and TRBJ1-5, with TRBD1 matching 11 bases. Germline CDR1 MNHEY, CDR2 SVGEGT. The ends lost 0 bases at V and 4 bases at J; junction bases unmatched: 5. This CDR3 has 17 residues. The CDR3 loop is CASSYSFWDRGNQPQHF. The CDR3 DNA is TGTGCCAGCAGTTACTCGTTCTGGGACAGGGGGAATCAGCCCCAGCATTTT.

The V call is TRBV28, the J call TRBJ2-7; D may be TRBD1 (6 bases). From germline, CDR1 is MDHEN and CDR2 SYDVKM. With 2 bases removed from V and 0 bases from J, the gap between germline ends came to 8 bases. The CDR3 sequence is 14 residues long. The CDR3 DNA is TGTGCCAGCAGTTTAACAGGGAGCTCCTACGAGCAGTACTTC. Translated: CASSLTGSSYEQYF.

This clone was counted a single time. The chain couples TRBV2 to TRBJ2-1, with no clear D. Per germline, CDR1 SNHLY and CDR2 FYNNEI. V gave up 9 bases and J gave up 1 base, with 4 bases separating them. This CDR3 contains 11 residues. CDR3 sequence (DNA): TGTGCCAGTTGGTCCTACAATGAGCAGTTCTTC. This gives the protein CASWSYNEQFF.

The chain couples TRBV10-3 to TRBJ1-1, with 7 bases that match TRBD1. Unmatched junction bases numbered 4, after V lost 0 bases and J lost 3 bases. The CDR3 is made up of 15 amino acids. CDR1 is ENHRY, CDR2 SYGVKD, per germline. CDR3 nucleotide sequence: TGTGCCATCAGTGAGTCGGAAAGGGGGCACACTGAAGCTTTCTTT. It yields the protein CAISESERGHTEAFF.

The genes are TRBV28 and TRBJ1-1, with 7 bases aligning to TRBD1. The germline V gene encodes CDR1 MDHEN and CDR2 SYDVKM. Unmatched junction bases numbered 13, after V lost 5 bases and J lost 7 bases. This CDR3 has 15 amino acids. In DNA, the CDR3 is TGTGCCAGCAGTACCCCCGGGACAGCTTATCGTGAAGCTTTCTTT. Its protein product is CASSTPGTAYREAFF.

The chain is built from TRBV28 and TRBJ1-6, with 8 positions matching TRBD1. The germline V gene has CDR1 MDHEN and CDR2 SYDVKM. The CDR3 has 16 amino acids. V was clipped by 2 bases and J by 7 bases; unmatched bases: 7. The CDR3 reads CASSLGGQVRNSPLHF. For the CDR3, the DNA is TGTGCCAGCAGTTTAGGGGGACAGGTGAGGAATTCACCCCTCCACTTT.